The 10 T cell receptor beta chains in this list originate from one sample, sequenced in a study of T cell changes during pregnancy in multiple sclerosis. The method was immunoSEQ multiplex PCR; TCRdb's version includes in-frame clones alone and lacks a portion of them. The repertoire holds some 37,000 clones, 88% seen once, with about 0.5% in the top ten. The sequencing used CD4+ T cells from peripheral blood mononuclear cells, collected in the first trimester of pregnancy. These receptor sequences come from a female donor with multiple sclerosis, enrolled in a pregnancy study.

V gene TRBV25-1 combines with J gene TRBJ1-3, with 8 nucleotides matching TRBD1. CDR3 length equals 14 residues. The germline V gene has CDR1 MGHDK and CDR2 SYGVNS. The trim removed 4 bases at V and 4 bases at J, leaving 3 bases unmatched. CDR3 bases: TGTGCCAGCAGTGCAGGGGGCTGGGGAAACACCATATATTTT. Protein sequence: CASSAGGWGNTIYF.

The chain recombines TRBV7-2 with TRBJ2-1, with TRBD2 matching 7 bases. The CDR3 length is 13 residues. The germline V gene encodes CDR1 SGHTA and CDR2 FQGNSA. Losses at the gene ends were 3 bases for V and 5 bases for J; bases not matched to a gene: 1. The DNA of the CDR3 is TGTGCCAGCAGCTTCGGGACTAACAATGAGCAGTTCTTC. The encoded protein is CASSFGTNNEQFF. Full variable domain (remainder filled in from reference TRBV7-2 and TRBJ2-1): GAGVSQSPSNKVTEKGKDVELRCDPISGHTALYWYRQSLGQGLEFLIYFQGNSAPDKSGLPSDRFSAERTGGSVSTLTIQRTQQEDSAVYLCASSFGTNNEQFFGPGTRLTVL.

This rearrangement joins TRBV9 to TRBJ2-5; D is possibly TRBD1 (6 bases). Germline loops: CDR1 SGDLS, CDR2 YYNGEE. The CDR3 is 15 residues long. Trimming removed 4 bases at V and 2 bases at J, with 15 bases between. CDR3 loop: CASSPTGYKQETQYF. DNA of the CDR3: TGTGCCAGCAGCCCCACAGGGTATAAACAAGAGACCCAGTACTTC. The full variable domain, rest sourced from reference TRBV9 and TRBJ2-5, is DSGVTQTPKHLITATGQRVTLRCSPRSGDLSVYWYQQSLDQGLQFLIQYYNGEERAKGNILERFSAQQFPDLHSELNLSSLELGDSALYFCASSPTGYKQETQYFGPGTRLLVL.

The CDR3 sequence is CASSYGGRSGNYGYTF. CDR3 sequence (DNA): TGTGCCAGCAGTTATGGGGGCAGGTCGGGGAACTATGGCTACACCTTC. This chain joins TRBV6-5 and TRBJ1-2; possibly TRBD1 for D (6 bases). The length of the CDR3 is 16 residues. Germline V gene lookup returns CDR1 MNHEY and CDR2 SVGAGI. Trimming removed 3 bases from V and 2 bases from J, with 16 bases in between.

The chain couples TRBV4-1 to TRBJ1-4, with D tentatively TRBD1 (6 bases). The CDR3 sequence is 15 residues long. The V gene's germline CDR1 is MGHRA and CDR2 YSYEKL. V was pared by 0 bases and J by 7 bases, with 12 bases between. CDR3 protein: CASSQDGGGGEKLFF. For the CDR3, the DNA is TGCGCCAGCAGCCAAGATGGCGGGGGCGGTGAAAAACTGTTTTTT.

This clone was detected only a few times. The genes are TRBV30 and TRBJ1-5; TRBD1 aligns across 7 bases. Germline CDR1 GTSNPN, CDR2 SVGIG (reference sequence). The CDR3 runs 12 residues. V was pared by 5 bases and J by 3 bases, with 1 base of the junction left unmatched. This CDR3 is CAWDRDNQPQHF. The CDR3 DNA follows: TGTGCCTGGGACAGGGACAATCAGCCCCAGCATTTT.

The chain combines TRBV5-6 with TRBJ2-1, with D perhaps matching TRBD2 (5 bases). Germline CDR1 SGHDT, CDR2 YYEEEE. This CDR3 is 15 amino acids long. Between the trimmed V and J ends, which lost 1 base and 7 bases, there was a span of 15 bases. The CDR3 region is CASSLLRGPWNEQFF. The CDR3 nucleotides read TGTGCCAGCAGCTTGCTGAGAGGGCCGTGGAATGAGCAGTTCTTC.

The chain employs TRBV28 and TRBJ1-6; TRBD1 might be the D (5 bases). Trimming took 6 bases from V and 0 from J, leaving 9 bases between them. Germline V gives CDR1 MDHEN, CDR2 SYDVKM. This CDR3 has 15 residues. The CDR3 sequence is CASRRGGSYNSPLHF. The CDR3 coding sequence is TGTGCCAGCAGGAGGGGAGGCTCCTATAATTCACCCCTCCACTTT.

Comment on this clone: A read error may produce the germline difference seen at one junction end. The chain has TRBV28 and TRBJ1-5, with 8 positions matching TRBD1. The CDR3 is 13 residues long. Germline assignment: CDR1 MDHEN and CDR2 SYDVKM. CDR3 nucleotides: TGTGCCAGCAGTACCGGGACAGGAACCCAATTCGTATTT. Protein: CASSTGTGTQFVF.

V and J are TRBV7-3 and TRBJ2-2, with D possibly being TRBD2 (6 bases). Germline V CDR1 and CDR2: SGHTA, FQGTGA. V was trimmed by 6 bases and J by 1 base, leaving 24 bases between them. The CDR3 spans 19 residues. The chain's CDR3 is CASSLDQTRSAQNTGELFF. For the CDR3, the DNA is TGTGCCAGCAGTCTCGACCAGACTAGATCGGCTCAGAACACCGGGGAGCTGTTTTTT.